The rows below give T cell receptor beta chains drawn from one sample of a study of tumor-infiltrating lymphocytes in glioblastoma multiforme. MiXCR, run by TCRdb on the multiplex PCR reads, gives a single entry per CDR3 protein. The data contain 10,000 to 15,000 distinct CDR3 sequences, roughly 60% of them singletons. Sequenced input: brain tumor tissue. These TCRs come from a male donor with glioblastoma. Both conserved end residues are part of each CDR3. Fields, in order: J gene, V gene, D gene, CDR3 protein, CDR3 DNA. D genes are given only for firm matches.

j_call: TRBJ2-2; v_call: TRBV5-5; d_call: .; cdr3_aa: CASSLEPAASTGSCF; cdr3_nt: TGTGCCAGCAGCTTGGAGCCAGCGGCGAGCACGGGGAGCTGTTTT
j_call: TRBJ2-7; v_call: TRBV12-3/TRBV12-4; d_call: .; cdr3_aa: CASSLGQGPYEQYF; cdr3_nt: TGTGCCAGCAGTTTAGGGCAGGGACCCTACGAGCAGTACTTC